The clone carrying this T cell receptor beta chain was recorded at least ten times. Antigen specificity is unknown. These data belong to a study of T-cell reconstitution after alpha-beta-depleted transplantation in children. Study-level points and caveats: T-cell counts and diversity at one year post-transplant came mainly from newly produced T cells.

Trimming removed 6 bases at V and 2 bases at J, with 26 bases between. This CDR3 is built from 20 residues. Germline-derived CDR1 and CDR2 are MDHEN and SYDVKM. Unique molecular identifiers were incorporated into the prepared TCRbeta library. TCRdb redid the calling of the PCR reads with MiXCR, one entry per CDR3 protein. The sample lists roughly 350,000 distinct CDR3 sequences; around 16% were seen once. The genes are TRBV28 and TRBJ2-6; D not certain. The receptor was derived from a male patient between 2 and 9 years old who had a stem cell transplant for acute lymphoblastic leukemia, so the T cells may come from the graft donor. This sample comprised PBMCs, mostly from graft donor cells, obtained 360 days after TCRalphabeta/CD19-depleted stem cell transplant. This CDR3 is CASSPALVVIRVPGANVLTF. The CDR3 region has the DNA TGTGCCAGCAGCCCAGCCTTAGTAGTTATAAGGGTGCCTGGGGCCAACGTCCTGACTTTC.